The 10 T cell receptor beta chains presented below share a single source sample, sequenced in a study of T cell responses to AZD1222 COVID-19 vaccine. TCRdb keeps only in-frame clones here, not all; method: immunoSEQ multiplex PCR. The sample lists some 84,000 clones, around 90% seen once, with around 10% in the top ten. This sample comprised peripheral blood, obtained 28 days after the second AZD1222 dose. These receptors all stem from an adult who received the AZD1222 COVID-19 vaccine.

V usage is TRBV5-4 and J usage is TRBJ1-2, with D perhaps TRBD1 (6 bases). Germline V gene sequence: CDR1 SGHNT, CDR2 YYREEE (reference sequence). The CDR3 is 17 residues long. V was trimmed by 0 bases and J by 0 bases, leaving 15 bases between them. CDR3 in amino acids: CASSLGTDYLSNYGYTF. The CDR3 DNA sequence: TGTGCCAGCAGCTTGGGGACAGACTACCTATCTAACTATGGCTACACCTTC. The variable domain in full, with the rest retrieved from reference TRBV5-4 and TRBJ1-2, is ETGVTQSPTHLIKTRGQQVTLRCSSQSGHNTVSWYQQALGQGPQFIFQYYREEENGRGNFPPRFSGLQFPNYSSELNVNALELDDSALYLCASSLGTDYLSNYGYTFGSGTRLTVV.

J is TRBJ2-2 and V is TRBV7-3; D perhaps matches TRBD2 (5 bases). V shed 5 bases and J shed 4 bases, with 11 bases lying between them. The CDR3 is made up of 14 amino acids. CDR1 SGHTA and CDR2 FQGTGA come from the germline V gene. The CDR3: CASSRRGSTGELFF. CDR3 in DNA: TGTGCCAGCAGCCGACGGGGTAGCACCGGGGAGCTGTTTTTT.

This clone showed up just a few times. The CDR3 DNA reads as TGTGCCAGCAGTGAGTACCCGCCCCCCTACGAGCAGTACTTC. It specifies CASSEYPPPYEQYF. This chain links TRBV6-1 with TRBJ2-7; D not resolved. Germline V gives CDR1 MNHNS, CDR2 SASEGT. The CDR3 covers 14 residues. V shed 3 bases and J shed 2 bases, with 11 bases lying between them.

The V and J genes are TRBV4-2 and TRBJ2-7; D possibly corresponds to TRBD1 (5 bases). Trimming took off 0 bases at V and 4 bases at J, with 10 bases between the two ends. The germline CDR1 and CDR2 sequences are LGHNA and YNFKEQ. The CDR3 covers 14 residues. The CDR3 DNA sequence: TGTGCCAGCAGCCAAGATAGGGGCAGATACGAGCAGTACTTC. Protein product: CASSQDRGRYEQYF.

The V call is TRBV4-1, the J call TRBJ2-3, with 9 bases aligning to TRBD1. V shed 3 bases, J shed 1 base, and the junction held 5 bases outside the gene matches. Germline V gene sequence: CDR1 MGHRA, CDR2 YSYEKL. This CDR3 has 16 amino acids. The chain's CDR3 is CASSHLQGAGTDTQYF. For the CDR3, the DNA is TGCGCCAGCAGCCACCTACAGGGGGCTGGCACAGATACGCAGTATTTT.

The CDR3 bases are TGTGCCAGCAGCCCAGGACAGACTCGGGGGGACACTGAAGCTTTCTTT. As protein: CASSPGQTRGDTEAFF. The chain carries TRBV7-9 and TRBJ1-1; possible D gene TRBD1, 6 bases. CDR3 size: 16 residues. Trimming left V 5 bases short and J 3 bases short, with 19 bases between. CDR1 is SEHNR, CDR2 FQNEAQ, per germline (reference sequence).

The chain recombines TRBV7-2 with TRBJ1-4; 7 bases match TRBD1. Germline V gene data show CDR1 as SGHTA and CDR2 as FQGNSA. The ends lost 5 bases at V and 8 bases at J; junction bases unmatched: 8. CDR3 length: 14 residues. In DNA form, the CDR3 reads TGTGCCAGCAGCCAACAGGGGTCTCGGGAAAAACTGTTTTTT. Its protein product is CASSQQGSREKLFF.

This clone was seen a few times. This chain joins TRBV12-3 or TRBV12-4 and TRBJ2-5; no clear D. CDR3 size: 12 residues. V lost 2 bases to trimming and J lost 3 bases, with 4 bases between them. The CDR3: CASSLWKETQYF. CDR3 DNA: TGTGCCAGCAGTTTATGGAAAGAGACCCAGTACTTC.

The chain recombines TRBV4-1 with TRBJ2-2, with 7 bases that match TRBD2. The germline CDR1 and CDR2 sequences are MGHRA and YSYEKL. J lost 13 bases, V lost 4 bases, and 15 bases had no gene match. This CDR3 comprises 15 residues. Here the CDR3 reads CASSPYSGTPEGLFF. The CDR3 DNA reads TGCGCCAGCAGCCCCTACAGCGGGACCCCCGAGGGGCTGTTTTTT.

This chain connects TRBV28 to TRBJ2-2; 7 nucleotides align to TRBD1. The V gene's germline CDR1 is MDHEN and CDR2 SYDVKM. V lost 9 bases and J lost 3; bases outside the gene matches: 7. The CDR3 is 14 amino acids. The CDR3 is CASSRDRDTGELFF. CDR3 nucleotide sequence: TGTGCCAGTTCCCGGGACAGAGACACCGGGGAGCTGTTTTTT.